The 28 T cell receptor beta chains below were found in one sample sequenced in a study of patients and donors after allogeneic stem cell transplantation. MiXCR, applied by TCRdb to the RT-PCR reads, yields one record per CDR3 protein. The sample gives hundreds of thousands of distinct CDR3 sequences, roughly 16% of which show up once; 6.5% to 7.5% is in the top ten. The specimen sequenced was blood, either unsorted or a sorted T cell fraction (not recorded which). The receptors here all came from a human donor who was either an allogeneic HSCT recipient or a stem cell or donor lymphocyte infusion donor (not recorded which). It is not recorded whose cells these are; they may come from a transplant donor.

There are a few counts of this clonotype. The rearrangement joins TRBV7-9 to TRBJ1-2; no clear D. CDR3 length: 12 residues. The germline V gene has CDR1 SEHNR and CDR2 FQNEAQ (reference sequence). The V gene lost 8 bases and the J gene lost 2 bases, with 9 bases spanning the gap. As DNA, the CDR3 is TGTGCCAGCGTCCAAGGGAACTATGGCTACACCTTC. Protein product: CASVQGNYGYTF.

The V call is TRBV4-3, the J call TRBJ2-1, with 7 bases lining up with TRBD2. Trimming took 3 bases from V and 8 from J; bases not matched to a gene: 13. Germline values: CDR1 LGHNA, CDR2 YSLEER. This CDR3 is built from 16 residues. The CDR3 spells CASSQGSGRASDEQFF. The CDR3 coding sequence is TGCGCCAGCAGCCAGGGTAGCGGGCGGGCTTCCGATGAGCAGTTCTTC.

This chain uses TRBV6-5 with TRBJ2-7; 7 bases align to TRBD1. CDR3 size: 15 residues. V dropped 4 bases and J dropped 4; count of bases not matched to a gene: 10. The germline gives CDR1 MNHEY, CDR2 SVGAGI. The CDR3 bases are TGTGCCAGCAGTTGGGTAGGGGGCGGACAGTACGAGCAGTACTTC. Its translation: CASSWVGGGQYEQYF.

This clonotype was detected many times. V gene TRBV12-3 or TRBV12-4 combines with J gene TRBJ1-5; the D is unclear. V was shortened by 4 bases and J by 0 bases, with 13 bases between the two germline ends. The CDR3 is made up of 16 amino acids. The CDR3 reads CASSSSGRISNQPQHF. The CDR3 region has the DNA TGTGCCAGCAGTTCCAGCGGACGGATTAGCAATCAGCCCCAGCATTTT.

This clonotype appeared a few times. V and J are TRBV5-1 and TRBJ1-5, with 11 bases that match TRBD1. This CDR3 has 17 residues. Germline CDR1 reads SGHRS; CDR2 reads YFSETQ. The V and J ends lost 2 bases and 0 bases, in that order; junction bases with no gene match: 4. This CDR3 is CASSLGQGAYSNQPQHF. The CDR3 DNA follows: TGCGCCAGCAGCTTAGGACAGGGGGCCTATAGCAATCAGCCCCAGCATTTT.

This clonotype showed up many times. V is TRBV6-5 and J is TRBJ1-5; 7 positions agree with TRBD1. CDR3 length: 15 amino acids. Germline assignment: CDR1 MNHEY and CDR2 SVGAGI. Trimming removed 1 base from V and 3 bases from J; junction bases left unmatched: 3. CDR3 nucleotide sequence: TGTGCCAGCAGTTACTTGGGACAGTACAATCAGCCCCAGCATTTT. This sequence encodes CASSYLGQYNQPQHF.

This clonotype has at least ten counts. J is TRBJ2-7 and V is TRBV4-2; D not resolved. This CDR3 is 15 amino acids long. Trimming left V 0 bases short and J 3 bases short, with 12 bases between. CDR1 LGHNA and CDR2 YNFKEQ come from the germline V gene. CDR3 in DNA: TGTGCCAGCAGCCAAGATTTCACAGAATACTACGAGCAGTACTTC. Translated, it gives CASSQDFTEYYEQYF.

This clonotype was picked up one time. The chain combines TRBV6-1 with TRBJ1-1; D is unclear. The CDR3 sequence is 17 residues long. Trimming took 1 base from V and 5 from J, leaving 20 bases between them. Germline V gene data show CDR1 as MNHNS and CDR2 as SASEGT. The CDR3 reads CASSEGGRAHGWTEAFF. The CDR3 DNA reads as TGTGCCAGCAGTGAAGGTGGGAGGGCGCACGGGTGGACTGAAGCTTTCTTT.

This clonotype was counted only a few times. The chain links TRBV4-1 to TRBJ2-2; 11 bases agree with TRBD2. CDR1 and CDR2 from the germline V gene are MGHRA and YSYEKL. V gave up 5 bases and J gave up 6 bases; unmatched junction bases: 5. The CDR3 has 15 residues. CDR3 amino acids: CASSSPGLAAGELFF. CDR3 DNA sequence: TGCGCCAGCAGCTCCCCGGGACTAGCGGCCGGGGAGCTGTTTTTT.

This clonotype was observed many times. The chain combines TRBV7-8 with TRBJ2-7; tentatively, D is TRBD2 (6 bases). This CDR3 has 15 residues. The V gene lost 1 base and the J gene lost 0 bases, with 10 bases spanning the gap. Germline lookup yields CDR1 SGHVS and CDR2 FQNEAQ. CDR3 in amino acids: CASSLEAGSSYEQYF. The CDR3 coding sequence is TGTGCCAGCAGCTTAGAGGCGGGATCCTCCTACGAGCAGTACTTC. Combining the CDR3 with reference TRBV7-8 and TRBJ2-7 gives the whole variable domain GAGVSQSPRYKVAKRGQDVALRCDPISGHVSLFWYQQALGQGPEFLTYFQNEAQLDKSGLPSDRFFAERPEGSVSTLKIQRTQQEDSAVYLCASSLEAGSSYEQYFGPGTRLTVT.

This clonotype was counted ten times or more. CDR3 nucleotide sequence: TGTGCCAGCAGCCAATCCTACGAGCAGTACTTC. This sequence encodes CASSQSYEQYF. J is TRBJ2-7 and V is TRBV3-1; no definite D call. Deletions cut 2 bases from V and 1 base from J, with 0 bases between. This CDR3 spans 11 amino acids. Germline V gene data show CDR1 as LGHDT and CDR2 as YNNKEL (reference sequence).

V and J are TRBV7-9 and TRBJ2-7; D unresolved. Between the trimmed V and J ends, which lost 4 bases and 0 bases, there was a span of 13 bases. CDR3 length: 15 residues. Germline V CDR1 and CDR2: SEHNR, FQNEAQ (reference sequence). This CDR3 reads CASSSLGSSSYEQYF. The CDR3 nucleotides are TGTGCCAGCAGCTCCTTGGGTTCAAGCTCCTACGAGCAGTACTTC.

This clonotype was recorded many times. The CDR3 nucleotides read TGCGCCAGCAGCTCAACCACTAGCGGGAGGGCCGTTGAGCAGTTCTTC. Protein: CASSSTTSGRAVEQFF. The chain combines TRBV5-1 with TRBJ2-1, with 13 bases aligning to TRBD2. Germline V gene sequence: CDR1 SGHRS, CDR2 YFSETQ. V lost 3 bases, J lost 9 bases, and 9 bases stayed unmatched. The CDR3 is 16 residues long.

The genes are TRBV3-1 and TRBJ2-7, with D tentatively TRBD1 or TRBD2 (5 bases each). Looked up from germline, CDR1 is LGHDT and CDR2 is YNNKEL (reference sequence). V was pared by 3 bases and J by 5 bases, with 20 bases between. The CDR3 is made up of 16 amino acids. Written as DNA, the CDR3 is TGTGCCAGCAGCCAGTTACCCACATCAGGGAGTGACGAGCAGTACTTC. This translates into CASSQLPTSGSDEQYF.

The CDR3 DNA follows: TGTGCCAGCGTGGACAGTCATAGCAATCAGCCCCAGCATTTT. Amino acid sequence: CASVDSHSNQPQHF. V gene TRBV2 combines with J gene TRBJ1-5; D possibly corresponds to TRBD1 (6 bases). Trimming cost V 8 bases and J 0 bases, with 11 bases left between them. The length of the CDR3 is 14 residues. Germline-derived CDR1 and CDR2 are SNHLY and FYNNEI.

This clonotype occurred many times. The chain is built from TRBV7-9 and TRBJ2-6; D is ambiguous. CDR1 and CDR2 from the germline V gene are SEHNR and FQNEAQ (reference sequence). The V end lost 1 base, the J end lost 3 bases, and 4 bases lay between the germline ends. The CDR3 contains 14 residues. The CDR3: CASSLGLGANVLTF. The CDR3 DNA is TGTGCCAGCAGCTTAGGGCTTGGGGCCAACGTCCTGACTTTC.

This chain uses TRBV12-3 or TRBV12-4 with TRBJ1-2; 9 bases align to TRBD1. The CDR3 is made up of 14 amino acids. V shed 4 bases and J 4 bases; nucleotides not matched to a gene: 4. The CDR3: CASSSRTGAYGYTF. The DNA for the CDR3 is TGTGCCAGCAGTTCCCGGACAGGGGCCTATGGCTACACCTTC.

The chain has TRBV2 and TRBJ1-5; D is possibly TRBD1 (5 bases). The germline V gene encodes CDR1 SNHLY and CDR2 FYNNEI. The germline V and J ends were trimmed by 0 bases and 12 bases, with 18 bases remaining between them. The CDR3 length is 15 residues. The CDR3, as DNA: TGTGCCAGCAGTGAAGCGCCCGGCAGGGCCAGTCACCAGCATTTT. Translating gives CASSEAPGRASHQHF.

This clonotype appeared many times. The CDR3 reads CSVEEGKAEQYF. CDR3 bases: TGCAGCGTTGAAGAGGGCAAAGCCGAGCAGTACTTC. The V gene is TRBV29-1, the J gene TRBJ2-7; no reliable D call. V gave up 0 bases and J gave up 6 bases, with 9 bases separating them. This CDR3 is 12 amino acids long. Germline CDR1 reads SQVTM; CDR2 reads ANQGSEA.

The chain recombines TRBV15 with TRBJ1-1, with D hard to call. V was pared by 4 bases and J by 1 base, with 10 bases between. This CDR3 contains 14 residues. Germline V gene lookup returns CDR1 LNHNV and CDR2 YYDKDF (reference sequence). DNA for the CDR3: TGTGCCACCAGCACCCGAGTGGGGAACACTGAAGCTTTCTTT. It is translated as CATSTRVGNTEAFF.

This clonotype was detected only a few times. DNA for the CDR3: TGTGCCAGCATGTATGGGAATAGCAATCAGCCCCAGCATTTT. Amino acid sequence: CASMYGNSNQPQHF. The rearrangement joins TRBV2 to TRBJ1-5; D is ambiguous. The V end was cut by 7 bases, the J end by 0 bases, with 10 bases between. CDR3 length: 14 residues. CDR1 is SNHLY and CDR2 is FYNNEI in the germline V gene.

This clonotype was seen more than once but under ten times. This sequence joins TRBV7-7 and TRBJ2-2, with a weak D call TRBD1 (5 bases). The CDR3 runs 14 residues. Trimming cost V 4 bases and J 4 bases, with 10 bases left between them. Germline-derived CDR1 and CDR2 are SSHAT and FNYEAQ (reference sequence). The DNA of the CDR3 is TGTGCCAGCAGCTATCAGGGTGCCACCGGGGAGCTGTTTTTT. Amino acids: CASSYQGATGELFF.

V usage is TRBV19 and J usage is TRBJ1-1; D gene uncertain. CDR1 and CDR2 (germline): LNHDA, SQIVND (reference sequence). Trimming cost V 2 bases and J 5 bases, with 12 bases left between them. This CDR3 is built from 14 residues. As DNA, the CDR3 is TGTGCCAGTAGTATACGGCCCATGGGGACTGAAGCTTTCTTT. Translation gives CASSIRPMGTEAFF. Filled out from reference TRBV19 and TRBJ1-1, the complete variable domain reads DGGITQSPKYLFRKEGQNVTLSCEQNLNHDAMYWYRQDPGQGLRLIYYSQIVNDFQKGDIAEGYSVSREKKESFPLTVTSAQKNPTAFYLCASSIRPMGTEAFFGQGTRLTVV.

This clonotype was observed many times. The DNA for the CDR3 is TGCAGTGCTAGAGTGGCTAGCGGGGCCCAAGAGACCCAGTACTTC. It is translated as CSARVASGAQETQYF. The chain uses TRBV20-1 and TRBJ2-5, with 9 nucleotides matching TRBD2. Germline CDR1 DFQATT, CDR2 SNEGSKA (reference sequence). This CDR3 is 15 amino acids long. Unmatched junction bases numbered 4, after V lost 1 base and J lost 1 base.

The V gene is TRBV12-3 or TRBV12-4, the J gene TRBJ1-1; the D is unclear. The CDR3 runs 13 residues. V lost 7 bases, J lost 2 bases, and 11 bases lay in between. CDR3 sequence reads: CASTWGGNTEAFF. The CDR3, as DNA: TGTGCCAGCACCTGGGGAGGAAACACTGAAGCTTTCTTT.

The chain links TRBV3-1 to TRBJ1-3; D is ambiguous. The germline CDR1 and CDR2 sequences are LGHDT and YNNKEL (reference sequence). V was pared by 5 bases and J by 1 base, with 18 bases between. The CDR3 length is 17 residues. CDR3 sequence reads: CASSARIISLSGNTIYF. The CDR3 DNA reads TGTGCCAGCAGCGCAAGAATTATAAGTCTTTCTGGAAACACCATATATTTT.

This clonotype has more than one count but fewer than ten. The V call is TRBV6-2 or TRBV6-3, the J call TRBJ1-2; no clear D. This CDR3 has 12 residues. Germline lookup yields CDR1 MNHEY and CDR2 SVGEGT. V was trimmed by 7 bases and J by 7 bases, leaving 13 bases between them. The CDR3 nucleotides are TGTGCCAGCAACGGGGTCTCGGCTGGCTACACCTTC. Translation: CASNGVSAGYTF.

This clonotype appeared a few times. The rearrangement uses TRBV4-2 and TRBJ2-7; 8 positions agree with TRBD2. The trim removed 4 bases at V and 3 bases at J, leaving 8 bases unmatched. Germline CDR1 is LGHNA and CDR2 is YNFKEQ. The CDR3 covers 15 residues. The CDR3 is CASSPRGGGVYEQYF. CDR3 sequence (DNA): TGTGCCAGCAGCCCCCGGGGGGGCGGTGTCTACGAGCAGTACTTC.